The 10 T cell receptor beta chains given below trace back to one sample, sequenced in a study of naive and memory T cell subsets. Study-level findings and limits: A few larger clonotypes appeared in naive repertoires, especially CD8, possibly memory cells re-expressing CD45RA.

The beta constant-region primer was an equimolar mix of two oligonucleotides covering TRBC1 and TRBC2. Nested alpha and beta constant-region primers with the SP2 primer drove four PCR rounds on ligated cDNA. TCRdb itself ran the UMI-ligation and nested PCR reads through MiXCR, one entry per CDR3 protein. Here the sample spans about 100,000 distinct CDR3 sequences, more than 12% being singletons. The antigens these receptors bind are not known. The sequencing sample was made of naive CD8+ T cells from blood. The receptors were sampled from a human donor in good health.

The chain carries TRBV3-1 and TRBJ2-1; D uncertain. Germline V lookup: CDR1 LGHDT, CDR2 YNNKEL (reference sequence). The CDR3 extends over 15 amino acids. Trimming took off 1 base at V and 6 bases at J, with 13 bases between the two ends. The CDR3 loop reads CASSQAPDGSNEQFF. The CDR3 DNA follows: TGTGCCAGCAGCCAAGCCCCGGACGGGTCCAATGAGCAGTTCTTC.

This clonotype was found a few times. The chain recombines TRBV19 with TRBJ2-1; D may be TRBD1 or TRBD2 (5 bases each). Between the trimmed V and J ends, which lost 6 bases and 15 bases, there was a span of 18 bases. This CDR3 comprises 12 residues. Germline loops: CDR1 LNHDA, CDR2 SQIVND (reference sequence). CDR3 coding DNA: TGTGCCAGTAGGGGGAGACAGAAAGTTTGGTTCTTC. Translation: CASRGRQKVWFF.

This clonotype has more than one count but fewer than ten. The V gene is TRBV6-2 or TRBV6-3, the J gene TRBJ2-2; the match to TRBD2 covers 8 bases. The germline CDR1 and CDR2 sequences are MNHEY and SVGEGT. J was trimmed by 8 bases and V by 6 bases; bases with no gene match: 8. The CDR3 is 14 residues long. The CDR3 reads CASSDPPSGGELFF. The CDR3 nucleotides read TGTGCCAGCAGCGACCCCCCTAGCGGGGGGGAGCTGTTTTTT.

V is TRBV7-9 and J is TRBJ1-4; D is undetermined. Germline V CDR1 and CDR2: SEHNR, FQNEAQ (reference sequence). This CDR3 is 13 amino acids long. Trimming took 4 bases from V and 8 from J, leaving 11 bases between them. This CDR3 is CASSSGLEEKLFF. The CDR3 region has the DNA TGTGCCAGCAGCTCGGGGTTGGAGGAAAAACTGTTTTTT.

The chain is built from TRBV4-3 and TRBJ2-3; either TRBD1 or TRBD2 may supply D (5 bases each). There are 15 residues in the CDR3. V was pared by 1 base and J by 7 bases, with 15 bases between. CDR1 is LGHNA and CDR2 is YSLEER in the germline V gene. CDR3 DNA: TGCGCCAGCAGCCAAGTTTCCCCGCAGGGACATACGCAGTATTTT. It encodes CASSQVSPQGHTQYF.

This clonotype was detected a few times. V and J are TRBV27 and TRBJ2-7; D ambiguous. This CDR3 region has 14 residues. V was trimmed by 3 bases and J by 0 bases, leaving 9 bases between them. Germline V gene sequence: CDR1 MNHEY, CDR2 SMNVEV (reference sequence). The CDR3 is CASSFISSSYEQYF. For the CDR3, the DNA is TGTGCCAGCAGTTTTATTAGCAGCTCCTACGAGCAGTACTTC.

The V and J genes are TRBV5-5 and TRBJ2-3; no clear D. The CDR3 covers 15 residues. The germline gives CDR1 SGHKS, CDR2 YYEKEE (reference sequence). Trimming removed 3 bases at V and 2 bases at J, with 13 bases between. The DNA for the CDR3 is TGTGCCAGCAGCTCGGTAATAGAAACCACAGATACGCAGTATTTT. It translates to CASSSVIETTDTQYF.

The CDR3 protein is CASSFTGSLNTEAFF. Here the CDR3 DNA reads TGTGCCAGCAGCTTTACGGGCAGTTTGAACACTGAAGCTTTCTTT. The J gene is TRBJ1-1, the V gene TRBV6-5, with no clear D. V shed 6 bases and J shed 0 bases, with 14 bases lying between them. Germline V CDR1 and CDR2: MNHEY, SVGAGI. The CDR3 runs to 15 residues.

This clonotype appeared a few times. The chain recombines TRBV9 with TRBJ2-7; 7 bases map to TRBD2. This CDR3 region has 14 residues. With V trimmed by 0 bases and J by 3 bases, 3 bases remained unmatched. Germline CDR1 and CDR2: SGDLS and YYNGEE. This CDR3 is CASSVAAGNYEQYF. The CDR3 DNA reads TGTGCCAGCAGCGTAGCAGCGGGGAACTACGAGCAGTACTTC.

Ten or more counts support this clonotype. J is TRBJ1-1 and V is TRBV30; tentative D call: TRBD1 (5 bases). The germline V and J ends were trimmed by 6 bases and 5 bases, with 10 bases remaining between them. Germline V gene data show CDR1 as GTSNPN and CDR2 as SVGIG (reference sequence). This CDR3 is built from 11 residues. In DNA, the CDR3 is TGTGCCTGCCGAGCAGGGACTGAAGCTTTCTTT. Translated, it gives CACRAGTEAFF.